A selection of T cell receptor beta chains follows, all from one sample in a study of identical twins. TCRdb reprocessed the 5' RACE reads via MiXCR and lists one record per CDR3 protein. The table has more than 400,000 distinct CDR3 sequences, over 12% seen once; the top ten hold about 0.4%. Separately, the same data were catalogued under a study of yellow fever vaccine responses in identical twins.

The sample consisted of CD4+ T cells sorted from blood. These receptors were collected from a woman aged 18-29 years in good health. CDR3s include the opening cysteine and the closing phenylalanine or tryptophan.

j_call | v_call | cdr3_length | cdr3_aa
TRBJ2-1 | TRBV20-1 | 14 | CSARGLAGNNEQFF
TRBJ1-1 | TRBV10-3 | 12 | CAISSDRTEAFF
TRBJ1-2 | TRBV6-5 | 12 | CASSQTGNGYTF
TRBJ1-4 | TRBV15 | 14 | CATSQGLTNEKLFF
TRBJ2-5 | TRBV19 | 15 | CASSIDGAGQETQYF
TRBJ2-1 | TRBV6-1 | 18 | CASSEAGAMGASYNEQFF
TRBJ2-1 | TRBV5-1 | 15 | CASSTGTGAGNEQFF
TRBJ1-5 | TRBV20-1 | 17 | CSAREPTGSRINQPQHF
TRBJ2-5 | TRBV4-1 | 20 | CASSQGGLAGGPKSQETQYF
TRBJ2-3 | TRBV12-3/TRBV12-4 | 13 | CASSTAGEGTQYF
TRBJ2-4 | TRBV20-1 | 13 | CSASLAGENIQYF
TRBJ2-3 | TRBV11-2 | 18 | CASSFWPLAARSTDTQYF
TRBJ1-2 | TRBV29-1 | 13 | CSVEVDRYYGYTF
TRBJ2-2 | TRBV20-1 | 12 | CSARGLGGELFF
TRBJ2-5 | TRBV2 | 15 | CASSEDRSPRGTQYF
TRBJ2-3 | TRBV6-5 | 17 | CASSYHPLAGLTDTQYF
TRBJ2-3 | TRBV20-1 | 14 | CSALQGQGKDTQYF
TRBJ2-1 | TRBV5-1 | 16 | CASSLQGPVSYNEQFF
TRBJ2-7 | TRBV2 | 13 | CASSVGWAYEQYF
TRBJ2-2 | TRBV12-3/TRBV12-4 | 16 | CASSSQGGGNTGELFF
TRBJ2-3 | TRBV20-1 | 13 | CSVAGQSTDTQYF
TRBJ2-3 | TRBV20-1 | 12 | CSARDMTDTQYF
TRBJ1-2 | TRBV19 | 14 | CASSLRDFSYGYTF
TRBJ2-2 | TRBV24-1 | 16 | CATSENGTPNTGELFF
TRBJ2-3 | TRBV6-1 | 14 | CASIPRPTTDTQYF
TRBJ2-5 | TRBV3-1 | 11 | CASSQERTQYF